The next 25 T cell receptor beta chains were all read from a single sample in a study of T cell responses to AZD1222 COVID-19 vaccine. The repertoire was sequenced with immunoSEQ multiplex PCR; TCRdb's copy has only in-frame clones and lacks some. The sample yields more than 110,000 clones, 92% seen once. The sequences come from peripheral blood, collected on day 0 of AZD1222 vaccination. These receptors were taken from an adult in good health.

This chain joins TRBV11-2 and TRBJ1-2; D may be TRBD1 (5 bases). The germline CDR1 and CDR2 sequences are SGHAT and FQNNGV. CDR3 length equals 16 residues. V lost 4 bases and J 4 bases, leaving 19 bases between the germline ends. The CDR3 loop is CASSSSAGTGLYGYTF. In nucleotides, the CDR3 is TGTGCCAGCAGCTCCTCAGCAGGGACGGGACTCTATGGCTACACCTTC.

DNA of the CDR3: TGTGCCGGACCGTTAGGGAGGGAGGAGACCCAGTACTTC. Its translation: CAGPLGREETQYF. The genes are TRBV19 and TRBJ2-5; 7 nucleotides match TRBD2. CDR1 and CDR2 (germline): LNHDA, SQIVND (reference sequence). The CDR3 runs 13 residues. V gave up 11 bases and J gave up 5 bases; unmatched junction bases: 11.

This chain connects TRBV3-1 (or the pseudogene TRBV3-2) to TRBJ1-1; 7 bases are shared with TRBD1. CDR1 and CDR2 (germline): LGHDT, YNNKEL (reference sequence). V dropped 6 bases and J dropped 1; count of bases not matched to a gene: 5. The CDR3 loop spans 14 amino acids. Here the CDR3 DNA reads TGTGCCAGCAGACAAAGGGACAGGAACACTGAAGCTTTCTTT. This gives the protein CASRQRDRNTEAFF.

The chain joins TRBV23-1 to TRBJ2-5, with D hard to call. TRBV23-1 is labeled an ORF, and its function is uncertain. With 3 bases removed from V and 1 base from J, the gap between germline ends came to 6 bases. The CDR3 is 13 amino acids. The CDR3 coding sequence is TGCGCCAGCAGTCAGCTAGTCCAAGAGACCCAGTACTTC. Translating it yields CASSQLVQETQYF.

The rearrangement joins TRBV7-3 to TRBJ2-5; D is uncertain. V lost 5 bases and J 5 bases, leaving 12 bases between the germline ends. Germline values: CDR1 SGHTA, CDR2 FQGTGA. This CDR3 region has 13 residues. Here the CDR3 DNA reads TGTGCCAGCAGCCAGTCTCCCCCGGAGACCCAGTACTTC. Translation: CASSQSPPETQYF. The variable domain in full, completed from reference TRBV7-3 and TRBJ2-5, reads GAGVSQTPSNKVTEKGKYVELRCDPISGHTALYWYRQSLGQGPEFLIYFQGTGAADDSGLPNDRFFAVRPEGSVSTLKIQRTERGDSAVYLCASSQSPPETQYFGPGTRLLVL.

V gene TRBV4-1 combines with J gene TRBJ2-5, with 11 bases identical to TRBD1. Germline CDR1 reads MGHRA; CDR2 reads YSYEKL. There are 18 residues in the CDR3. J gave up 1 base and V 3 bases, and 10 bases lay outside the gene matches. The CDR3 DNA sequence: TGCGCCAGCAGCCAGGGAACCCGGGACAGGGGGTTCCAAGAGACCCAGTACTTC. Translation gives CASSQGTRDRGFQETQYF.

The chain joins TRBV6-4 to TRBJ1-5; possibly TRBD1 for D (5 bases). The CDR3 covers 14 residues. From germline, CDR1 is MRHNA and CDR2 SNTAGT. Trimming took 6 bases from V and 7 from J, leaving 16 bases between them. CDR3 sequence (DNA): TGTGCCAGCAGGGCCCCAGGGTTACGGCAGCCCCAGCATTTT. This gives the protein CASRAPGLRQPQHF.

In this sample, this clone turned up a few times. The chain employs TRBV7-2 and TRBJ1-2, with a tentative D call TRBD1 (6 bases). V was pared by 1 base and J by 8 bases, with 8 bases between. In germline, CDR1 is SGHTA, CDR2 FQGNSA. The CDR3 has 12 amino acids. CDR3 in amino acids: CASSLDRAGYTF. The CDR3 DNA sequence: TGTGCCAGCAGCTTAGACAGGGCCGGCTACACCTTC.

The CDR3 bases are TGTGCCAGCTCCCCTGTGGGTCTCACTGAAGCTTTCTTT. Translation: CASSPVGLTEAFF. The chain has TRBV5-4 and TRBJ1-1; D remains unclear. Germline loops: CDR1 SGHNT, CDR2 YYREEE (reference sequence). V gave up 7 bases and J gave up 4 bases, with 14 bases separating them. CDR3 length equals 13 residues.

Only one count was recorded for this clone. Relative to the germline gene, one junction end is altered; a read error may explain this. The genes are TRBV12-3 or TRBV12-4 and TRBJ1-1; D possibly corresponds to TRBD1 (6 bases). The CDR3 contains 13 residues. The CDR3 bases are TGTGCCAGCACCCTAACAGGGAACTCTGAAGCTTTCTTT. Translated, it gives CASTLTGNSEAFF.

This clone has more than one count but fewer than ten. The genes are TRBV19 and TRBJ1-2; D ambiguous. From germline, CDR1 is LNHDA and CDR2 SQIVND (reference sequence). CDR3 length equals 12 residues. Trimming removed 6 bases from V and 9 bases from J, with 14 bases in between. The CDR3 protein is CASSPAAGSYTF. The CDR3 DNA follows: TGTGCCAGTAGCCCGGCAGCCGGGAGCTACACCTTC.

DNA for the CDR3: TGCGCCAGCAGCTTGGCCGGTAGGGGGCGAGGTTACGAGCAGTACTTC. This sequence encodes CASSLAGRGRGYEQYF. This rearrangement joins TRBV5-1 to TRBJ2-7; 7 nucleotides align to TRBD1. The ends lost 0 bases at V and 4 bases at J; junction bases unmatched: 10. The CDR3 spans 16 residues. The germline gives CDR1 SGHRS, CDR2 YFSETQ.

This clone was detected only once. The chain links TRBV6-5 to TRBJ1-5, with no clear D. Germline CDR1 is MNHEY and CDR2 is SVGAGI. This CDR3 has 12 residues. V was shortened by 7 bases and J by 0 bases, with 4 bases between the two germline ends. The CDR3 spells CASTNSNQPQHF. CDR3 sequence (DNA): TGTGCCAGCACAAATAGCAATCAGCCCCAGCATTTT.

This clone appeared once. The chain has TRBV4-1 and TRBJ1-4; D is unclear. The CDR3 length is 13 residues. Germline assignment: CDR1 MGHRA and CDR2 YSYEKL. Trimming cost V 1 base and J 12 bases, with 12 bases left between them. CDR3 in amino acids: CASSQAAAFELFF. DNA of the CDR3: TGCGCCAGCAGCCAAGCCGCGGCGTTCGAACTGTTTTTT.

The sample holds one count of this clone. V and J are TRBV7-9 and TRBJ1-5; D possibly corresponds to TRBD1 (5 bases). Germline CDR1 reads SEHNR; CDR2 reads FQNEAQ (reference sequence). This CDR3 has 16 amino acids. Deletions cut 4 bases from V and 0 bases from J, with 13 bases between. The CDR3 sequence is CASSSPTGPSNQPQHF. Written as DNA, the CDR3 is TGTGCCAGCAGCTCCCCGACGGGGCCTAGCAATCAGCCCCAGCATTTT.

The chain couples TRBV4-1 to TRBJ1-5; D gene ambiguous. Trimming took off 0 bases at V and 7 bases at J, with 13 bases between the two ends. The length of the CDR3 is 15 residues. CDR1 and CDR2 (germline): MGHRA, YSYEKL. DNA for the CDR3: TGCGCCAGCAGCCAAGAATTCGGACCTGGACAGCCCCAGCATTTT. Translation gives CASSQEFGPGQPQHF.

This clone has just one count. This sequence joins TRBV6-1 and TRBJ2-2, with a weak D call TRBD1 (5 bases). The CDR3 loop spans 13 amino acids. V lost 3 bases and J 9 bases, leaving 11 bases between the germline ends. The germline V gene encodes CDR1 MNHNS and CDR2 SASEGT. CDR3 region: CASSEGPDRELFF. DNA for the CDR3: TGTGCCAGCAGTGAGGGGCCGGACAGGGAGCTGTTTTTT.

The rearrangement joins TRBV27 to TRBJ2-3; the D gene could be TRBD1 or TRBD2 (5 bases each). Trimming took 7 bases from V and 3 from J, leaving 38 bases between them. The CDR3 loop spans 22 amino acids. Germline V lookup: CDR1 MNHEY, CDR2 SMNVEV (reference sequence). In DNA form, the CDR3 reads TGTGCCAGCACCCCCCGCTCACGCGGGCTTACCTACAGACAGCCGAATACAGATACGCAGTATTTT. Protein sequence: CASTPRSRGLTYRQPNTDTQYF.

The rearrangement uses TRBV7-6 and TRBJ2-6; 7 bases are shared with TRBD1. The CDR3 sequence is 15 residues long. Germline assignment: CDR1 SGHVS and CDR2 FNYEAQ. The V and J ends lost 5 bases and 2 bases, in that order; junction bases with no gene match: 3. The CDR3 region is CASSVGGAGANVLTF. The DNA of the CDR3 is TGTGCCAGCAGCGTAGGGGGCGCTGGGGCCAACGTCCTGACTTTC.

The genes are TRBV4-2 and TRBJ2-1; D unclear. Germline CDR1 LGHNA, CDR2 YNFKEQ. There are 12 residues in the CDR3. V lost 3 bases to trimming and J lost 6 bases, with 6 bases between them. The CDR3 sequence is CASSQGGNEQFF. CDR3 sequence (DNA): TGTGCCAGCAGCCAGGGTGGCAATGAGCAGTTCTTC.

J is TRBJ1-2 and V is TRBV3-1 (or the pseudogene TRBV3-2); 9 positions match TRBD1. J lost 4 bases, V lost 4 bases, and 13 bases had no gene match. CDR3 length equals 17 residues. Germline V gene data show CDR1 as LGHDT and CDR2 as YNNKEL (reference sequence). CDR3 amino acids: CASSRHQTGGEGYGYTF. DNA of the CDR3: TGTGCCAGCAGCCGCCACCAAACAGGGGGCGAAGGCTATGGCTACACCTTC.

This chain links TRBV9 with TRBJ2-2; D ambiguous. This CDR3 region has 15 residues. V dropped 0 bases and J dropped 5 bases, with 11 bases sitting between them. The germline V gene encodes CDR1 SGDLS and CDR2 YYNGEE. The CDR3 loop is CASSVVWGLTGELFF. CDR3 sequence (DNA): TGTGCCAGCAGCGTAGTATGGGGTCTTACCGGGGAGCTGTTTTTT.

This clone was seen once. This chain connects TRBV14 to TRBJ2-7; 7 positions match TRBD1. CDR3 length: 15 amino acids. Trimming took 2 bases from V and 3 from J; bases not matched to a gene: 7. Germline V gives CDR1 SGHDN, CDR2 FVKESK. The CDR3 sequence: CASSQHTGVGYEQYF. CDR3 DNA sequence: TGTGCCAGCAGCCAACATACAGGGGTGGGCTACGAGCAGTACTTC.

The V call is TRBV19, the J call TRBJ1-6; 7 nucleotides agree with TRBD1. CDR3 size: 15 residues. Trimming took 7 bases from V and 2 from J; bases not matched to a gene: 5. Germline assignment: CDR1 LNHDA and CDR2 SQIVND (reference sequence). The CDR3 here is CASTFGTAYNSPLHF. The CDR3 DNA sequence: TGTGCCAGTACCTTCGGGACAGCCTATAATTCACCCCTCCACTTT.

The chain is built from TRBV30 and TRBJ2-7; D may be TRBD2 (5 bases). The CDR3 spans 12 residues. V gave up 3 bases and J gave up 2 bases, with 8 bases separating them. The germline V gene has CDR1 GTSNPN and CDR2 SVGIG (reference sequence). This chain's CDR3 is CAWSPGAYEQYF. CDR3 DNA sequence: TGTGCCTGGAGCCCCGGGGCCTACGAGCAGTACTTC.